What follows are 17 T cell receptor beta chains derived from one specimen sequenced in a study of OX40 agonist ivuxolimab in advanced cancers. This table comes from immunoSEQ multiplex PCR, and its TCRdb copy is limited to in-frame clones, with some not included. The profile shows 60,000 to 75,000 clones, about 89% of them singletons. The specimen comprised CD4+ or CD8+ T cells sorted from blood, sampled in a trial of the OX40 agonist ivuxolimab. The source of these receptors is an adult with an advanced solid tumor such as melanoma, head and neck, liver or kidney cancer.

This chain uses TRBV27 with TRBJ2-1; D possibly matches TRBD1 or TRBD2 (5 bases each). The CDR3 totals 17 residues. Trimming pared 2 bases from V and 5 bases from J, leaving 19 bases between. CDR1 and CDR2 (germline): MNHEY, SMNVEV (reference sequence). DNA of the CDR3: TGTGCCAGCAGTTTAAACCAGCCTAGGGGAGCGAACAATGAGCAGTTCTTC. Protein sequence: CASSLNQPRGANNEQFF.

CDR3 protein: CASSAQRYEQYF. CDR3 DNA: TGTGCCAGCTCCGCGCAGCGCTACGAGCAGTACTTC. This sequence joins TRBV6-5 and TRBJ2-7; D uncertain. Trimming shortened V by 8 bases and J by 3 bases, and 11 bases separated the two germline ends. The CDR3 is made up of 12 amino acids. CDR1 is MNHEY, CDR2 SVGAGI, per germline.

This clone was seen a few times. The chain links TRBV10-3 to TRBJ1-6; D is undetermined. The CDR3 is 15 amino acids. CDR1 ENHRY and CDR2 SYGVKD come from the germline V gene. Trimming shortened V by 4 bases and J by 0 bases, and 7 bases separated the two germline ends. The CDR3: CAISVGGSYNSPLHF. In DNA form, the CDR3 reads TGTGCCATCAGTGTCGGAGGCTCCTATAATTCACCCCTCCACTTT.

The rearrangement links TRBV28 to TRBJ1-2, with no clear D. Germline CDR1 and CDR2: MDHEN and SYDVKM. The V and J ends lost 5 bases and 4 bases respectively, with 14 bases between them. The CDR3 contains 14 residues. Written as DNA, the CDR3 is TGTGCCAGCAGTCCTCACTCCGAAATCTATGGCTACACCTTC. It encodes CASSPHSEIYGYTF.

V gene TRBV6-1 combines with J gene TRBJ2-3, with TRBD2 as a possible D gene (6 bases). The V gene's germline CDR1 is MNHNS and CDR2 SASEGT. The CDR3 covers 15 residues. The ends were cut back, 8 bases at V and 3 bases at J, with 18 bases in the middle. The CDR3 DNA follows: TGTGCCAGCGGACTCAACCTTGGGGGGACAGATACGCAGTATTTT. Translating it yields CASGLNLGGTDTQYF.

The chain combines TRBV6-5 with TRBJ1-2; 10 positions match TRBD1. The CDR3 is made up of 14 amino acids. Unmatched junction bases numbered 2, after V lost 2 bases and J lost 5 bases. Germline CDR1 MNHEY, CDR2 SVGAGI. CDR3 nucleotides: TGTGCCAGCAGTTACGGGACAGGGGTTTATGGCTACACCTTC. It is translated as CASSYGTGVYGYTF.

The chain carries TRBV7-3 and TRBJ1-6; D is undetermined. Germline lookup yields CDR1 SGHTA and CDR2 FQGTGA. V was trimmed by 5 bases and J by 7 bases, leaving 15 bases between them. The CDR3 spans 15 residues. The DNA of the CDR3 is TGTGCCAGCAGCACTTCCGGGAGTTGGAATTCACCCCTCCACTTT. Residues: CASSTSGSWNSPLHF.

This clone is labeled medium-sized. This chain joins TRBV27 and TRBJ1-5, with 8 bases aligning to TRBD1. V lost 6 bases, J lost 5 bases, and 6 bases stayed unmatched. Germline V gene data show CDR1 as MNHEY and CDR2 as SMNVEV (reference sequence). The CDR3 totals 14 residues. Written as DNA, the CDR3 is TGTGCCAGCAGGGGGACAGGAACGGATCAGCCCCAGCATTTT. Its protein product is CASRGTGTDQPQHF.

The chain has TRBV7-3 and TRBJ2-5, with D unclear. This CDR3 comprises 14 residues. Trimming left V 0 bases short and J 4 bases short, with 9 bases between. The germline gives CDR1 SGHTA, CDR2 FQGTGA. The CDR3 loop reads CASSLTGLPETQYF. The CDR3 region has the DNA TGTGCCAGCAGCTTAACAGGGCTTCCAGAGACCCAGTACTTC. Complete variable domain (other parts from reference TRBV7-3 and TRBJ2-5): GAGVSQTPSNKVTEKGKYVELRCDPISGHTALYWYRQSLGQGPEFLIYFQGTGAADDSGLPNDRFFAVRPEGSVSTLKIQRTERGDSAVYLCASSLTGLPETQYFGPGTRLLVL.

The CDR3 reads CASSEDRTLTTNGYTF. In DNA form, the CDR3 reads TGTGCCAGCAGCGAGGATCGAACACTGACCACTAATGGCTACACCTTC. The gene calls are TRBV5-4 and TRBJ1-2; D gene uncertain. CDR1 is SGHNT and CDR2 is YYREEE in the germline V gene (reference sequence). The CDR3 sequence is 16 residues long. The V end was cut by 4 bases, the J end by 6 bases, with 22 bases between.

J is TRBJ1-6 and V is TRBV4-3, with 9 bases fitting TRBD1. The germline V gene encodes CDR1 LGHNA and CDR2 YSLEER. The V segment lost 4 bases and the J segment 6 bases; nucleotides outside the gene matches: 4. This CDR3 spans 15 amino acids. CDR3 nucleotide sequence: TGCGCCAGCAGCCGCGGACAGGGGAGTAATTCACCCCTCCACTTT. As protein: CASSRGQGSNSPLHF.

Within the sample, this clone is medium-sized (0.01 to 0.1%). J is TRBJ1-5 and V is TRBV2; 7 positions match TRBD1. Germline V CDR1 and CDR2: SNHLY, FYNNEI. Unmatched junction bases numbered 4, after V lost 5 bases and J lost 0 bases. The length of the CDR3 is 15 residues. This chain's CDR3 is CASSPTGFSNQPQHF. CDR3 coding DNA: TGTGCCAGCAGTCCGACAGGGTTTAGCAATCAGCCCCAGCATTTT.

The chain combines TRBV7-8 with TRBJ2-1, with D hard to call. Between the trimmed V and J ends, which lost 1 base and 8 bases, there was a span of 15 bases. This CDR3 is 15 amino acids long. The germline CDR1 and CDR2 sequences are SGHVS and FQNEAQ. CDR3 amino acids: CASSLGAMGWDEQFF. The DNA for the CDR3 is TGTGCCAGCAGCTTAGGGGCGATGGGCTGGGATGAGCAGTTCTTC. Full variable domain (rest looked up from reference TRBV7-8 and TRBJ2-1): GAGVSQSPRYKVAKRGQDVALRCDPISGHVSLFWYQQALGQGPEFLTYFQNEAQLDKSGLPSDRFFAERPEGSVSTLKIQRTQQEDSAVYLCASSLGAMGWDEQFFGPGTRLTVL.

V and J are TRBV27 and TRBJ1-3; tentatively, D is TRBD1 (5 bases). CDR1 and CDR2 from the germline V gene are MNHEY and SMNVEV (reference sequence). The CDR3 has 14 residues. Trimming took off 6 bases at V and 0 bases at J, with 9 bases between the two ends. For the CDR3, the DNA is TGTGCCAGCAGCAGGGATCCCTCTGGAAACACCATATATTTT. Its protein is CASSRDPSGNTIYF.

This chain joins TRBV11-2 and TRBJ1-1; 9 bases agree with TRBD1. Unmatched junction bases numbered 2, after V lost 5 bases and J lost 4 bases. The CDR3 is 13 residues long. Germline lookup yields CDR1 SGHAT and CDR2 FQNNGV. The CDR3 sequence: CASSLDRGTEAFF. CDR3 nucleotide sequence: TGTGCCAGCAGCCTGGACAGGGGCACTGAAGCTTTCTTT.

As concerns this clone: Mismatch with germline at one junction end may stem from a read error. The chain uses TRBV29-1 and TRBJ2-5, with D uncertain. CDR3 size: 9 residues. The V gene's germline CDR1 is SQVTM and CDR2 ANQGSEA. CDR3 region: CGVGETQYF. The CDR3 region has the DNA TGCGGCGTCGGAGAGACCCAGTACTTC.

The rearrangement joins TRBV29-1 to TRBJ1-4; D is unresolved. Germline V gene sequence: CDR1 SQVTM, CDR2 ANQGSEA. Trimming left V 4 bases short and J 0 bases short, with 12 bases between. The CDR3 totals 15 residues. CDR3 nucleotide sequence: TGCAGCGTTGCTGTGGCCAGTGCAACTAATGAAAAACTGTTTTTT. Its protein is CSVAVASATNEKLFF. Using reference TRBV29-1 and TRBJ1-4 for the parts outside the CDR3, the full variable domain is SAVISQKPSRDICQRGTSLTIQCQVDSQVTMMFWYRQQPGQSLTLIATANQGSEATYESGFVIDKFPISRPNLTFSTLTVSNMSPEDSSIYLCSVAVASATNEKLFFGSGTQLSVL.